This TCR beta chain was sequenced in a study of shared clonotypes between healthy human individuals. Study-level information: Donors, aged 18 to 49, were a couple of women and three men. Three plates each covered CD4 naive and memory; CD8 naive two, CD8 memory one.

This clone was counted a single time. The CDR3 runs 14 residues. Germline V gene lookup returns CDR1 SNHLY and CDR2 FYNNEI. Losses at the gene ends were 7 bases for V and 3 bases for J; bases not matched to a gene: 7. Clones were sequenced by immunoSEQ multiplex PCR, and TCRdb holds only the in-frame ones, with some missing. The repertoire has about 380,000 clones, 95% to 97% of them found once; the top ten carry 0.32%. This clonotype was sampled from a man aged 25-40 years in good health. Sequencing was performed on memory CD8+ T cells sorted from blood. Subset meaning: CD45RO+ cells pooled with CCR7-negative TemRA cells. The chain employs TRBV2 and TRBJ1-2; 8 bases line up with TRBD1. CDR3 amino acids: CASILGQGYYGYTF. The CDR3 DNA follows: TGTGCCAGCATCTTAGGACAGGGCTACTATGGCTACACCTTC.